This TCR beta chain derives from a study of cytomegalovirus exposure and HLA in healthy donors. For the study at large: There were roughly 120 million unique TCR beta sequences, drawn from about 190 million T cells, in an earlier analysis. Among the 300 to 400 donors who were genotyped, about 84% fell in the genetic ancestry cluster that is associated with self-reported Caucasian donors. Study results and limitations: Segments of the TCR beta V type were, in most cases, productive about 90% or about 30% of the time in an earlier analysis.

The ends were cut back, 5 bases at V and 8 bases at J, with 13 bases in the middle. This CDR3 is 12 amino acids long. CDR1 is SEHNR, CDR2 FQNEAQ, per germline (reference sequence). Vbeta (60) and Jbeta (13) primers were used in the PCR. Some clones are missing from TCRdb's copy, which holds only in-frame ones; the method was immunoSEQ multiplex PCR. Seen here are some 140,000 clones, approximately 85% observed once, and the top ten hold 6.7%. To note about this clone: The antigen is not known.

This TCR came from a woman in her twenties or thirties in good health and CMV-seropositive. The chain recombines TRBV7-9 with TRBJ2-7; tentative D call: TRBD1 (5 bases). What was sequenced was PBMCs. The CDR3 nucleotides read TGTGCCAGCAGCGATGAACAGGTTAAGCAGTACTTC. It yields the protein CASSDEQVKQYF.